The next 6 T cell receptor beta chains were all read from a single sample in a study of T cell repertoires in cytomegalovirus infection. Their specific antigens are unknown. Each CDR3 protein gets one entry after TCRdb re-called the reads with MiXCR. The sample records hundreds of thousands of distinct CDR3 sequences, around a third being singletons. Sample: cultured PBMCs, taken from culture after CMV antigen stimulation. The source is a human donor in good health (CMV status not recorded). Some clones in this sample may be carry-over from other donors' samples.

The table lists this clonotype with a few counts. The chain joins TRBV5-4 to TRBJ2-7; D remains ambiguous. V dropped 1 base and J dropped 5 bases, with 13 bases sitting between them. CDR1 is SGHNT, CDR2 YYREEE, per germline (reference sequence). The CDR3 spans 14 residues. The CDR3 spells CASSLMRRVDEQYF. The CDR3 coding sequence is TGTGCCAGCAGCTTGATGCGCCGGGTGGACGAGCAGTACTTC.

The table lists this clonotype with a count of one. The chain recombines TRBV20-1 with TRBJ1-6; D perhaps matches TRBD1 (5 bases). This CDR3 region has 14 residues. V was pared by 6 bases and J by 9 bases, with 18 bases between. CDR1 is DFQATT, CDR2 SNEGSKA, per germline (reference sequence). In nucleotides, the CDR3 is TGCAGTGCAAAGGGGCCAATGCATGGTTCACCCCTCCACTTT. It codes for CSAKGPMHGSPLHF.

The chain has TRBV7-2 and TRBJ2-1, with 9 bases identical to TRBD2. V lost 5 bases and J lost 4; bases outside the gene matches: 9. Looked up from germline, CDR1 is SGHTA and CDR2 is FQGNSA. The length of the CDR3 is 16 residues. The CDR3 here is CASSLYSGGRYNEQFF. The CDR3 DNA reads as TGTGCCAGCAGCCTTTATAGCGGGGGTCGGTACAATGAGCAGTTCTTC.

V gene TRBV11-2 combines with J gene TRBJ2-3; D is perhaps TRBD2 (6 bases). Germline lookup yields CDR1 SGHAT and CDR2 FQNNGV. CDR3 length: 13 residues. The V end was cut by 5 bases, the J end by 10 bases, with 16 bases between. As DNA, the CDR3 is TGTGCCAGCAGCCGTTTGGCGGGGTTGTCGCAGTATTTT. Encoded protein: CASSRLAGLSQYF.

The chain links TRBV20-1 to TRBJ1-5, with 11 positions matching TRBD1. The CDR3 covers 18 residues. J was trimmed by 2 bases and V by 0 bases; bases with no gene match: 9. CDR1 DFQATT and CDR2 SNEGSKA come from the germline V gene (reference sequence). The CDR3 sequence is CSAREPGQGVLGNQPQHF. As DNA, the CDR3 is TGCAGTGCTAGAGAACCGGGACAGGGGGTTTTAGGCAATCAGCCCCAGCATTTT.

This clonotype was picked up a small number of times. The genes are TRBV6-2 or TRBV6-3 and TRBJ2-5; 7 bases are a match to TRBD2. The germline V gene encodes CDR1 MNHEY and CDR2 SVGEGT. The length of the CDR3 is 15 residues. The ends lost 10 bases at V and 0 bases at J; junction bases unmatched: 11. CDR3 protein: CANAGLGGYQETQYF. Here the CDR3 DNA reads TGTGCCAACGCAGGACTCGGGGGGTACCAAGAGACCCAGTACTTC.